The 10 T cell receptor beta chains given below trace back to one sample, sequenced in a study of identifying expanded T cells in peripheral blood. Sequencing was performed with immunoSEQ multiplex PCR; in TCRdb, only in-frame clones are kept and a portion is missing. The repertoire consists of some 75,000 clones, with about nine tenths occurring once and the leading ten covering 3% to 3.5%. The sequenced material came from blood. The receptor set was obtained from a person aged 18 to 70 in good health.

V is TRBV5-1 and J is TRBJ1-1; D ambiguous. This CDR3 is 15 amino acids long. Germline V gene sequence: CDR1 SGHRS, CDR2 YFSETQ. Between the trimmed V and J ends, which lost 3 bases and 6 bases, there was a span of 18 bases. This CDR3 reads CASSSAGNQGAEAFF. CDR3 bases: TGCGCCAGCAGCTCCGCGGGAAACCAAGGTGCTGAAGCTTTCTTT.

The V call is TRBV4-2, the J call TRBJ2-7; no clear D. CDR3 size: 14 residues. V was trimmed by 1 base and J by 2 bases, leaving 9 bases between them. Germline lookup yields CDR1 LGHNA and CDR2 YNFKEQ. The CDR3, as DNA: TGTGCCAGCAGCCAAGCCGGGCGAGCCTACGAGCAGTACTTC. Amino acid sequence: CASSQAGRAYEQYF.

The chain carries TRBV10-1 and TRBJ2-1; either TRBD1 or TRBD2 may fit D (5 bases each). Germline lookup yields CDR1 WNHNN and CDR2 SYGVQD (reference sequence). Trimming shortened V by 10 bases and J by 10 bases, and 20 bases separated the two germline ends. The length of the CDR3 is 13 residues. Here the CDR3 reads CATPLPRDLEQFF. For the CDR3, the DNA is TGCGCCACTCCCCTACCTCGGGACCTCGAGCAGTTCTTC.

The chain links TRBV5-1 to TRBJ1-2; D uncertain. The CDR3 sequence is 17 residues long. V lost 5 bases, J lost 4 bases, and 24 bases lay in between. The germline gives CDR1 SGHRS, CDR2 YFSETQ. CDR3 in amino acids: CASSPSDRLAFLYGYTF. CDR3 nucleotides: TGCGCCAGCAGTCCTTCGGACCGTTTAGCCTTTCTCTATGGCTACACCTTC.

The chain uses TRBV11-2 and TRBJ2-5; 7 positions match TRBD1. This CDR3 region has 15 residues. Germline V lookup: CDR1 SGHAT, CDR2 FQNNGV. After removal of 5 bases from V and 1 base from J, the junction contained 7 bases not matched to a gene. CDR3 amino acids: CASSRSTGLQETQYF. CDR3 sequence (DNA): TGTGCCAGCAGCCGATCGACAGGGCTCCAAGAGACCCAGTACTTC.

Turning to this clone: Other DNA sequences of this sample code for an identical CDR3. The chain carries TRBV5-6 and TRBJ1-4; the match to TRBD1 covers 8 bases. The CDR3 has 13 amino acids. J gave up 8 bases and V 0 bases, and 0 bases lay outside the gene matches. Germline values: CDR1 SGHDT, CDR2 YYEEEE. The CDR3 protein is CASSLDRGEKLFF. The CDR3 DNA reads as TGTGCCAGCAGCTTGGACAGGGGGGAAAAACTGTTTTTT.

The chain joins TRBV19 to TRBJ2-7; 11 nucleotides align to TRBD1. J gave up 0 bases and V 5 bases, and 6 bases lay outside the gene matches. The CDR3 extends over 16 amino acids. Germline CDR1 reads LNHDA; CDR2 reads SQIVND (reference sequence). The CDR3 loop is CASSPGQGVSSYEQYF. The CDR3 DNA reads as TGTGCCAGTAGTCCGGGACAGGGGGTGAGCTCCTACGAGCAGTACTTC.

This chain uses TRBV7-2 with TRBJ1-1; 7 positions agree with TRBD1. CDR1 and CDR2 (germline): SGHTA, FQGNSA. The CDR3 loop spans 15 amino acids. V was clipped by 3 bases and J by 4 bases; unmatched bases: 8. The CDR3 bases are TGTGCCAGCAGCTTTGGACCGACAGGGACCACTGAAGCTTTCTTT. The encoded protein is CASSFGPTGTTEAFF.

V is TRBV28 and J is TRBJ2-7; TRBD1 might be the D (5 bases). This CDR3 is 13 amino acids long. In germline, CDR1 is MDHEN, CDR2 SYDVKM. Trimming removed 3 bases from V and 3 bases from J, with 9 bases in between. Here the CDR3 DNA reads TGTGCCAGCAGTTTTCAGGGCGGCTACGAGCAGTACTTC. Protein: CASSFQGGYEQYF.

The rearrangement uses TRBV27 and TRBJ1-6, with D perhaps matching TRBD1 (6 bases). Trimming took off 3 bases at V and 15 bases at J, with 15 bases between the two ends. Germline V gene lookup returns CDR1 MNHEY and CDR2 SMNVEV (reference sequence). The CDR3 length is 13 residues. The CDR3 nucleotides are TGTGCCAGCAGTTTTCAGGGGCGCAGAGGCCTCCACTTT. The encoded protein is CASSFQGRRGLHF.